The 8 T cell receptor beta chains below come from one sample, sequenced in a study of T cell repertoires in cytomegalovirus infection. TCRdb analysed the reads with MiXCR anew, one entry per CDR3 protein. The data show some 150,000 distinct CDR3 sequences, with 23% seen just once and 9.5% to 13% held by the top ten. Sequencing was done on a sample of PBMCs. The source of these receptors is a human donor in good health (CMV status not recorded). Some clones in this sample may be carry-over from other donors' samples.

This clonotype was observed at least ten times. CDR3 protein: CASSYGQGLYEQYF. The CDR3 coding sequence is TGTGCCAGCAGCTATGGTCAAGGGCTCTACGAGCAGTACTTC. The gene calls are TRBV7-2 and TRBJ2-7; D is unresolved. CDR3 size: 14 residues. The ends were cut back, 4 bases at V and 3 bases at J, with 13 bases in the middle. Germline CDR1 and CDR2: SGHTA and FQGNSA.

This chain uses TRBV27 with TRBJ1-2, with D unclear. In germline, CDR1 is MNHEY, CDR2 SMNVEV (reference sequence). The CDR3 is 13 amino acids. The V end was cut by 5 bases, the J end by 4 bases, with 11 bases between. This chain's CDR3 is CASSQGPLYGYTF. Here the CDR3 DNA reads TGTGCCAGCAGTCAAGGCCCCCTCTATGGCTACACCTTC.

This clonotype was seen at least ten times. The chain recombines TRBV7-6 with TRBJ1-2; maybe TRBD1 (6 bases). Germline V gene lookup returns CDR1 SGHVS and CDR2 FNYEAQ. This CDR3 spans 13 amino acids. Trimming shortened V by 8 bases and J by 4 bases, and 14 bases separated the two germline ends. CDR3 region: CASPGQSGYGYTF. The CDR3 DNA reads TGTGCCAGCCCAGGACAGAGCGGCTATGGCTACACCTTC.

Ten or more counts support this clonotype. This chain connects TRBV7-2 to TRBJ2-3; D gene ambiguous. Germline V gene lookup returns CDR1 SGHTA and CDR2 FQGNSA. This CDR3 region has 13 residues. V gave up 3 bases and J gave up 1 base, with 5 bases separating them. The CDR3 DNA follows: TGTGCCAGCAGCTTCCAGGGCACAGATACGCAGTATTTT. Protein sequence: CASSFQGTDTQYF.

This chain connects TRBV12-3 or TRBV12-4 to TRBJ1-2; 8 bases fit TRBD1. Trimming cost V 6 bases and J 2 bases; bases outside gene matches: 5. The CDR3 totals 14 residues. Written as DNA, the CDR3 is TGTGCCAGCAGACCCGACAGGGGAAACTATGGCTACACCTTC. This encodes CASRPDRGNYGYTF.

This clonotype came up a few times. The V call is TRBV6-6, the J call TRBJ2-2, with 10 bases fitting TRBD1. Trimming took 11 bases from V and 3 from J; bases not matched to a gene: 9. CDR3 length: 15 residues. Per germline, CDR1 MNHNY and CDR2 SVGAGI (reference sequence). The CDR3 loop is CAPPWGTGDTGELFF. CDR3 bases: TGTGCCCCCCCTTGGGGGACAGGGGACACCGGGGAGCTGTTTTTT.

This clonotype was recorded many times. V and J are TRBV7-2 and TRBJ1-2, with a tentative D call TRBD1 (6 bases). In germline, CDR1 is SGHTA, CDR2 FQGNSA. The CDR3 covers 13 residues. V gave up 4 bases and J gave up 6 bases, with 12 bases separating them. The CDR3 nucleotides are TGTGCCAGCAGCTCTTCCCGGACAGATGGCTACACCTTC. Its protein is CASSSSRTDGYTF.

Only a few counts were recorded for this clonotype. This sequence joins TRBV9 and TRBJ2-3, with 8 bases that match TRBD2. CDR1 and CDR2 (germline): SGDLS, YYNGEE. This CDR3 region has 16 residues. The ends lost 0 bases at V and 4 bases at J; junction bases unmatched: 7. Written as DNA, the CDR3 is TGTGCCAGCAGCGTAGCTGCAGCGGGAGTAGCAGATACGCAGTATTTT. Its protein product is CASSVAAAGVADTQYF.